Listed here are 10 T cell receptor beta chains from one sample, sequenced in a study of cytomegalovirus exposure and HLA in healthy donors. Vbeta (60) and Jbeta (13) primers were used in the PCR. Method: immunoSEQ multiplex PCR; TCRdb's copy keeps in-frame clones and lacks some. Counted here are 170,000 or so clones, roughly 80% occurring once; the ten biggest clones make up about 1.6%. The sample was PBMCs. All receptors come from a man in his fifties or sixties in good health and CMV-seronegative.

The chain recombines TRBV7-8 with TRBJ1-6; D remains ambiguous. There are 17 residues in the CDR3. Germline V CDR1 and CDR2: SGHVS, FQNEAQ. V was clipped by 5 bases and J by 6 bases, with 20 bases between them. Here the CDR3 DNA reads TGTGCCAGCAGCCCACCACCGCGGGAGGGTGGTAATTCACCCCTCCACTTT. Amino acids: CASSPPPREGGNSPLHF. Variable domain in full (rest from reference TRBV7-8 and TRBJ1-6): GAGVSQSPRYKVAKRGQDVALRCDPISGHVSLFWYQQALGQGPEFLTYFQNEAQLDKSGLPSDRFFAERPEGSVSTLKIQRTQQEDSAVYLCASSPPPREGGNSPLHFGNGTRLTVT.

This sequence joins TRBV4-2 and TRBJ2-2; the D is unclear. The CDR3 spans 15 residues. Germline V gene lookup returns CDR1 LGHNA and CDR2 YNFKEQ. V shed 0 bases and J shed 3 bases, with 8 bases lying between them. CDR3 region: CASSQDGAYTGELFF. The CDR3 DNA is TGTGCCAGCAGCCAAGACGGAGCTTACACCGGGGAGCTGTTTTTT.

The V gene is TRBV9, the J gene TRBJ2-3, with 10 bases lining up with TRBD2. V was clipped by 0 bases and J by 2 bases; unmatched bases: 3. CDR3 size: 16 residues. Germline lookup yields CDR1 SGDLS and CDR2 YYNGEE. CDR3 DNA sequence: TGTGCCAGCAGCGTAGTCGGACTAGCGGTCACAGATACGCAGTATTTT. It translates to CASSVVGLAVTDTQYF.

This chain joins TRBV5-4 and TRBJ2-5, with D perhaps TRBD1 (5 bases). Germline CDR1 is SGHNT and CDR2 is YYREEE (reference sequence). Between the trimmed V and J ends, which lost 0 bases and 4 bases, there was a span of 10 bases. This CDR3 spans 14 amino acids. The CDR3 loop reads CASSLDAGRETQYF. DNA for the CDR3: TGTGCCAGCAGCTTGGATGCAGGGCGAGAGACCCAGTACTTC.

This clone showed up just a few times. The J gene is TRBJ1-5, the V gene TRBV2; 10 bases are a match to TRBD1. Trimming removed 6 bases from V and 4 bases from J; junction bases left unmatched: 9. The CDR3 is 16 residues long. Germline lookup yields CDR1 SNHLY and CDR2 FYNNEI. The CDR3 loop is CASSLSTGGSNQPQHF. In DNA, the CDR3 is TGTGCCAGCAGCCTATCGACAGGGGGCAGTAATCAGCCCCAGCATTTT.

The V call is TRBV6-1, the J call TRBJ2-5; D is perhaps TRBD2 (5 bases). V was trimmed by 6 bases and J by 5 bases, leaving 16 bases between them. Germline CDR1 reads MNHNS; CDR2 reads SASEGT. The CDR3 contains 14 residues. CDR3 nucleotides: TGTGCCAGCAGGGCCCCAAGGCCGGGGGAGACCCAGTACTTC. Amino acid sequence: CASRAPRPGETQYF.

The chain uses TRBV28 and TRBJ1-1, with 7 bases fitting TRBD1. Germline lookup yields CDR1 MDHEN and CDR2 SYDVKM. With 6 bases clipped from V and 1 base from J, the junction kept 8 bases outside the gene matches. The CDR3 extends over 15 amino acids. CDR3 nucleotide sequence: TGTGCCAGCAGAATACAGGGGACTGGGAACACTGAAGCTTTCTTT. This gives the protein CASRIQGTGNTEAFF.

As concerns this clone: As the CDR3 is not closed by the conserved phenylalanine or tryptophan, this likely results from a read error. This sequence joins TRBV7-9 and TRBJ2-3; possibly TRBD2 for D (5 bases). Trimming took off 6 bases at V and 0 bases at J, with 13 bases between the two ends. Germline V lookup: CDR1 SEHNR, CDR2 FQNEAQ (reference sequence). CDR3 length: 15 amino acids. DNA of the CDR3: TGTGCCAGCAGTTTGAGCGGAACTAGCACAGATACGCAGTATTTG. Protein: CASSLSGTSTDTQYL.

Points on this clone: Relative to the germline gene, one junction end is altered; a read error may explain this. The gene calls are TRBV7-9 and TRBJ2-7, with 8 bases lining up with TRBD2. This CDR3 region has 16 residues. Germline V gene data show CDR1 as SEHNR and CDR2 as FQNEAQ (reference sequence). CDR3 sequence: CSSSLVPSGGNYEQYF. The CDR3 region has the DNA TGTTCCAGCAGCTTAGTACCCAGCGGGGGTAACTACGAGCAGTACTTC.

The chain uses TRBV4-2 and TRBJ1-5; a weak D match, TRBD1 (6 bases). From germline, CDR1 is LGHNA and CDR2 YNFKEQ. Deletions cut 4 bases from V and 4 bases from J, with 17 bases between. The CDR3 has 16 residues. This chain's CDR3 is CASSPLGGGANQPQHF. In DNA form, the CDR3 reads TGTGCCAGCAGCCCGCTAGGGGGGGGCGCGAATCAGCCCCAGCATTTT.